The clone carrying this T cell receptor (beta chain) has ten or more counts. The antigen is undetermined. The germline V gene has CDR1 SGHRS and CDR2 YFSETQ. Trimming removed 0 bases from V and 6 bases from J, with 13 bases in between. The CDR3 is 15 residues long. The sample is drawn from a study of T cells after yellow fever vaccination. Whole-study findings and limits: The presence of abundant clonotypes contaminating from the bulk population was possible in FACS-sorted repertoires. There was a small share of clonotypes that showed up in both the CD4 and CD8 compartments. The secondary response was weaker, and its peak arrived faster, on day 5 versus 15. At approximately 95% for CD4 and 88% for CD8, most primary-vaccination clones showed up again after the booster.

TCRdb reprocessed the 5' RACE reads via MiXCR and lists one record per CDR3 protein. Of more than 200,000 distinct CDR3 sequences listed, more than 3.5% are singletons. The source material was PBMCs, sampled 15 days after the yellow fever booster vaccination. The TCR sequence derives from a young man who received the YFV17D yellow fever vaccine. The V and J genes are TRBV5-1 and TRBJ2-4; either TRBD1 or TRBD2 may fit D (6 bases each). CDR3 region: CASSLATGTGNIQYF. CDR3 bases: TGCGCCAGCAGCTTGGCAACAGGGACTGGAAACATTCAGTACTTC.